This T cell receptor beta chain comes out of a study of blood T cell repertoires in COVID-19. The authors' processing: Nucleated cell counts were estimated from reference gene primer amplification. Clones were read by immunoSEQ multiplex PCR, and TCRdb kept only the in-frame ones, dropping some. V and J calls plus clone size are reproduced from that table; the DNA served to infer D and trimming. The sample lists roughly 50,000 clones; 85% to 90% were seen once. This CDR3 spans 16 amino acids. Germline V lookup: CDR1 LNHDA, CDR2 SQIVND (reference sequence). The V end was cut by 5 bases, the J end by 0 bases, with 14 bases between. Enrolled during active infection, Seattle patients were then followed longitudinally.

Material: peripheral blood. This chain joins TRBV19 and TRBJ2-1; D possibly corresponds to TRBD1 (5 bases). This clonotype was obtained from a woman at least 80 years old with COVID-19, enrolled during active disease. CDR3 coding DNA: TGTGCCAGTAGTCAGGAACGACAGAGCTCCTACAATGAGCAGTTCTTC. Its translation: CASSQERQSSYNEQFF.